This record looks at one TCR beta chain sequence and its context. This clone is a singleton in its sample. Its antigen remains undetermined. No clone much larger than this one lies a single base away; base qualities are absent. These data come from a study of T cell responses to AZD1222 COVID-19 vaccine listed by TCRdb under 2021. Some background on the complete study: AZD1222 recipients given second doses at about 4 weeks or at about 12 weeks were pooled, since spike-specific TCR depth and breadth were not found to differ between the two schedules. Enrollment into the trials was organized by age into subgroups of 18-55, 56-69 and 70-plus years, and those subgroups contained roughly 150, 30 and 60 TCR-sequenced participants, respectively. TCR sequencing was performed for approximately 240 trial participants, of whom roughly 200 were given two doses of AZD1222 and about 25 were given two doses of MenACWY control vaccine. Broad study findings and their caveats: Spike-specific TCR breadth and depth rose significantly after two AZD1222 doses compared with day 0 and with MenACWY recipients. Vaccine-associated CD4 TCRs spanned the whole spike protein, with dominant responses in regions 160-218 and 743-854. Conclusions about previously exposed vaccinees were limited because only six AZD1222 recipients were SARS-CoV-2 seropositive at baseline. Because no day 14 peak-response samples were available, repertoires were characterized only after the peak T cell response. The 56-69-year group was small, and its depth increase did not reach significance, likely because of low power. Reportedly, close to half of the unique spike-specific TCRs recognized epitopes lying outside the regions that are mutated in the B.1.351 and B.1.1.7 variants. Participants were mostly white British, with more females than males. The authors suggested clonal diversity may have been underestimated.

This specimen's time point label, per the study, means: baseline before first vaccination. Vaccinee samples came from UK trials COV001 and COV002, including a single-blind randomized controlled phase 2/3 trial of AZD1222 (ChAdOx1 nCoV-19) in healthy adults. For TCRbeta chain sequencing, PBMC samples from trial participants were taken at day 0 and at day 28 after the second dose. The CDR3 regions of human TCRbeta chains were analyzed by immunosequencing. Per the original workflow: Repertoire TCRs were checked for matches against a reference library of SARS-CoV-2-specific TCRs that had been generated using the MIRA antigen-specificity platform. Breadth was defined as the fraction of unique TCRs that were SARS-CoV-2-associated. Depth was defined as the fraction of total T cells that were SARS-CoV-2-associated. Using the MIRA data, each spike-specific TCR was mapped to the spike region that the TCR reacts to and placed in a CD4 or CD8 class. Log10-transformed breadth and depth values were compared by one-way ANOVA with Sidak's multiple comparisons tests. Not all clones reach the TCRdb copy of this immuneACCESS table, which keeps in-frame sequences only. Checked studies attribute under half of the gap to unresolved V genes and leave the rest unexplained. The V and J calls and clone size are taken from that table; D and trimming were inferred from the DNA. The table for this sample lists 150,000 or so clones; roughly 90% of them were counted only once. Jointly, the top ten make up over 1.1% of the sample.

V has 6 bases trimmed and J has 1 base trimmed; junction bases matching no gene number 18. Reading from cysteine to phenylalanine, the CDR3 counts 19 amino acids. Just the 57-base CDR3 DNA is kept, in frame starting at base 1. CDR1 MRHNA and CDR2 SNTAGT were looked up in the germline V gene. The TCR sequence derives from an adult in good health. The V gene is TRBV6-4 and the J gene is TRBJ2-3, with TRBD2 identical over 8 junction bases. The material was peripheral blood, obtained on day 0 of AZD1222 vaccination. The nucleotides are TGTGCCAGCAGCGCCGCGAGGGGGGGAGTTAGCGGGGGCACAGATACGCAGTATTTT. It codes for CASSAARGGVSGGTDTQYF.